A single sample gave rise to the 16 T cell receptor beta chains below, sequenced in a study of spatial heterogeneity in lung cancer. Study results and caveats: Counts that tracked tumor mutation counts were those of expanded intratumoral alpha and beta TCRs.

TCRdb re-analysed the 5' RACE reads in MiXCR, keeping a single row per CDR3 protein. The sample includes some 100,000 distinct CDR3 sequences, around 4.3% of them seen just once. The sample's time point: sample taken at primary tumor resection. For these TCRs, the target antigens are not known. The sample was lung tumor tissue, taken at surgery. Receptors originate from a male donor with early-stage non-small cell lung cancer.

This chain joins TRBV10-1 and TRBJ1-6, with D possibly matching TRBD1 (6 bases). Germline-derived CDR1 and CDR2 are WNHNN and SYGVQD (reference sequence). Trimming removed 6 bases at V and 3 bases at J, with 30 bases between. The CDR3 length is 21 residues. The CDR3 loop is CASRPLNATGRPQLYNSPLHF. Here the CDR3 DNA reads TGCGCCAGCAGGCCCTTGAATGCGACAGGACGGCCTCAACTCTATAATTCACCCCTCCACTTT.

The table lists this clonotype with many counts. CDR3 amino acids: CASSLGLAGVQETQYF. CDR3 DNA: TGTGCCAGCAGCTTGGGACTAGCGGGAGTTCAAGAGACCCAGTACTTC. The chain combines TRBV5-4 with TRBJ2-5; the match to TRBD2 covers 12 bases. V trimming: 0 bases; J trimming: 2 bases; junction bases outside the gene matches: 2. Germline V lookup: CDR1 SGHNT, CDR2 YYREEE (reference sequence). The length of the CDR3 is 16 residues.

Ten or more counts support this clonotype. One junction end disagrees with the germline gene, perhaps due to a read error. The chain couples TRBV6-1 to TRBJ2-1, with unresolved D. Germline V gene data show CDR1 as MNHNS and CDR2 as SASEGT. The CDR3 covers 12 residues. The CDR3 DNA is TGTGCCAGCGGTGAAGGCCGTTATGAGCAGTTCTTC. Translating it yields CASGEGRYEQFF.

This clonotype was detected many times. The chain links TRBV12-3 or TRBV12-4 to TRBJ2-5; no firm D call. The length of the CDR3 is 13 residues. V shed 6 bases and J shed 5 bases, with 13 bases lying between them. The CDR3 DNA reads TGTGCCAGCAGCCAATCCCCTACGGAGACCCAGTACTTC. This encodes CASSQSPTETQYF.

The table lists this clonotype with many counts. The V gene is TRBV10-3, the J gene TRBJ2-7; 9 positions agree with TRBD2. The CDR3 extends over 16 amino acids. Trimming took 6 bases from V and 2 from J; bases not matched to a gene: 11. Germline CDR1 and CDR2: ENHRY and SYGVKD. CDR3: CAIRTGTSLSPYEQYF. The CDR3 DNA sequence: TGTGCCATCAGGACCGGGACTAGCCTGTCCCCCTACGAGCAGTACTTC.

This clonotype was found many times. This chain connects TRBV12-5 to TRBJ2-1; D not certain. The V gene lost 2 bases and the J gene lost 0 bases, with 2 bases spanning the gap. Germline-derived CDR1 and CDR2 are LGHNT and FRNRAP. The CDR3 runs to 13 residues. The CDR3 DNA is TGTGCTAGTGGTTTGAGCTCCTACAATGAGCAGTTCTTC. This gives the protein CASGLSSYNEQFF. Together with reference TRBV12-5 and TRBJ2-1, the CDR3 gives the full variable domain: DARVTQTPRHKVTEMGQEVTMRCQPILGHNTVFWYRQTMMQGLELLAYFRNRAPLDDSGMPKDRFSAEMPDATLATLKIQPSEPRDSAVYFCASGLSSYNEQFFGPGTRLTVL.

This clonotype was counted many times. The rearrangement joins TRBV29-1 to TRBJ2-5, with a weak D call TRBD2 (5 bases). The CDR3 runs 14 residues. V lost 2 bases and J lost 4, with 14 bases in between. Looked up from germline, CDR1 is SQVTM and CDR2 is ANQGSEA. The CDR3 nucleotides read TGCAGCGTTGAAAGCCCCCAAGGGAGAGAGACCCAGTACTTC. It is translated as CSVESPQGRETQYF. Filled out from reference TRBV29-1 and TRBJ2-5, the complete variable domain reads SAVISQKPSRDICQRGTSLTIQCQVDSQVTMMFWYRQQPGQSLTLIATANQGSEATYESGFVIDKFPISRPNLTFSTLTVSNMSPEDSSIYLCSVESPQGRETQYFGPGTRLLVL.

A word on this clonotype: A much larger clone is a single base away; this may be a read error. The chain carries TRBV7-9 and TRBJ2-7; D tentatively reads TRBD1 or TRBD2 (5 bases each). The CDR3 has 15 residues. Germline CDR1 is SEHNR and CDR2 is FQNEAQ (reference sequence). The CDR3 region has the DNA TGTGCCAGCAGCCCGCCAGGGAGTCCTTCCTACGAGCGGTACTTC. It is translated as CASSPPGSPSYERYF. Looking up the rest from reference TRBV7-9 and TRBJ2-7 gives the full variable domain: DTGVSQNPRHKITKRGQNVTFRCDPISEHNRLYWYRQTLGQGPEFLTYFQNEAQLEKSRLLSDRFSAERPKGSFSTLEIQRTEQGDSAMYLCASSPPGSPSYERYFGPGTRLTVT.

There are many counts of this clonotype. The chain has TRBV18 and TRBJ1-2, with D possibly TRBD1 on 5 matching bases. Per germline, CDR1 KGHSH and CDR2 LQKENI. V lost 1 base to trimming and J lost 0 bases, with 9 bases between them. The CDR3 covers 15 residues. This CDR3 reads CASSPQQGANYGYTF. CDR3 sequence (DNA): TGTGCCAGCTCACCACAGCAGGGAGCTAACTATGGCTACACCTTC.

A few counts support this clonotype. The CDR3 spells CAISETRVQASGNTIYF. The CDR3 nucleotides read TGTGCCATCAGTGAGACCCGCGTCCAAGCCTCTGGAAACACCATATATTTT. The V call is TRBV10-3, the J call TRBJ1-3; no clear D gene. Germline CDR1 is ENHRY and CDR2 is SYGVKD. This CDR3 has 17 amino acids. The V end was cut by 2 bases, the J end by 0 bases, with 14 bases between.

V gene TRBV20-1 combines with J gene TRBJ1-5; D ambiguous. The CDR3 spans 14 residues. The germline gives CDR1 DFQATT, CDR2 SNEGSKA (reference sequence). Trimming cost V 3 bases and J 7 bases, with 16 bases left between them. CDR3 sequence (DNA): TGCAGTGCTAGGGGGTACGGGCCTGGCCAGCCCCAGCATTTT. Translated, it gives CSARGYGPGQPQHF.

In the case of this clonotype: A read error may be the cause here, since a much bigger clone is one base away. The V gene is TRBV13, the J gene TRBJ1-3; D is unresolved. Looked up from germline, CDR1 is PRHDT and CDR2 is FYEKMQ (reference sequence). The CDR3 loop spans 12 amino acids. CDR3 in amino acids: CASSALRNTKYF. The CDR3 bases are TGTGCCAGCAGCGCATTACGAAACACCAAATATTTT.

There are many counts of this clonotype. V and J are TRBV4-1 and TRBJ2-3; TRBD2 aligns across 13 bases. Looked up from germline, CDR1 is MGHRA and CDR2 is YSYEKL. The CDR3 extends over 16 amino acids. V shed 0 bases and J 5 bases; nucleotides not matched to a gene: 2. The CDR3 loop reads CASSQEGLAGLDTQYF. CDR3 DNA sequence: TGCGCCAGCAGCCAAGAGGGACTAGCGGGACTAGATACGCAGTATTTT.

This clonotype was counted at least ten times. The V gene is TRBV10-3, the J gene TRBJ1-2, with D unclear. V shed 0 bases and J shed 4 bases, with 9 bases lying between them. The germline V gene has CDR1 ENHRY and CDR2 SYGVKD. The CDR3 contains 14 residues. DNA for the CDR3: TGTGCCATCAGTGAGTCAAGGCCGCTCTATGGCTACACCTTC. Its translation: CAISESRPLYGYTF.

Ten or more counts support this clonotype. This sequence joins TRBV28 and TRBJ1-2; no clear D. Trimming cost V 3 bases and J 3 bases, with 5 bases left between them. CDR1 MDHEN and CDR2 SYDVKM come from the germline V gene. The CDR3 sequence is 12 residues long. The CDR3 bases are TGTGCCAGCAGTTTCATTTACTATGGCTACACCTTC. Translation: CASSFIYYGYTF.

V usage is TRBV4-1 and J usage is TRBJ1-2, with D possibly being TRBD1 (5 bases). Trimming removed 3 bases at V and 9 bases at J, with 20 bases between. The CDR3 has 15 residues. CDR1 is MGHRA, CDR2 YSYEKL, per germline. The CDR3 is CASSHAAGDGRSYTF. The CDR3 nucleotides are TGCGCCAGCAGCCACGCAGCGGGGGACGGGAGGAGCTACACCTTC.